This T cell receptor beta chain comes out of a study of shared clonotypes between healthy human individuals. Profiling relied on immunoSEQ multiplex PCR, and the TCRdb table lists in-frame clones only, not all of them. This table has roughly 2.4 million clones, 90% to 97% appearing once. This CDR3 spans 17 amino acids. Germline assignment: CDR1 ENHRY and CDR2 SYGVKD. Trimming left V 2 bases short and J 0 bases short, with 11 bases between. The sequence derives from a man aged 18 to 29 in good health. Sequencing was performed on naive CD4+ T cells sorted from blood. The subset: CD45RA+ positively selected. This rearrangement joins TRBV10-3 to TRBJ2-6; weak D call: TRBD2 (6 bases). The CDR3 DNA reads as TGTGCCATCAGTGAGGAGGAGGGATTCTCTGGGGCCAACGTCCTGACTTTC. It yields the protein CAISEEEGFSGANVLTF.